The source of this T cell receptor (beta chain) is a study of control samples from healthy donors and cancer patients. V lost 5 bases, J lost 6 bases, and 9 bases stayed unmatched. Germline values: CDR1 KGHSH, CDR2 LQKENI. The CDR3 runs to 15 residues. Using immunoSEQ multiplex PCR, the repertoire was profiled, and TCRdb retains in-frame clones only, with some absent. The sample has about 120,000 clones, around 89% seen once; the top ten hold approximately 39%. The sequenced sample was blood. This clonotype originated in a man aged 45-60 years in good health. The genes are TRBV18 and TRBJ1-4, with 7 bases identical to TRBD1. The CDR3 protein is CASSSRGLRDEKLFF. The CDR3 coding sequence is TGTGCCAGCTCAAGTAGGGGGCTGAGGGATGAAAAACTGTTTTTT.